The rows below give T cell receptor beta chains drawn from one sample of a study of blood T cell repertoires in COVID-19. The data were produced by immunoSEQ multiplex PCR, yet TCRdb's version contains in-frame clones alone and is incomplete. The sample has about 62,000 clones; roughly 90% are singletons. Sequences were obtained from peripheral blood. Receptors were obtained from a woman over 75 with acute or convalescent COVID-19. CDR3s include the opening cysteine and the closing phenylalanine or tryptophan. Each record gives: J gene, D gene, V gene, clone size, CDR3 DNA, CDR3 protein. A D gene is named only where the DNA matches it firmly. The size of a clone is reported for some rows only, either as once, few or many, or as a class for expanded clones.

>TRBJ1-2|TRBD1|TRBV3-1/TRBV3-2|-
TGTGCCAGCAGCCAAAGAGGGGGCCCGAACTATGGCTACACCTTC
CASSQRGGPNYGYTF
>TRBJ1-2|-|TRBV5-1|once
TGCGCCAGCAGCCCAGGAGGTGGGGGCGACTATGGCTACACCTTC
CASSPGGGGDYGYTF
>TRBJ1-2|-|TRBV19|-
TGTGCCAGTAGTCCGGACGTCTATGGGAGGGGCTACACCTTC
CASSPDVYGRGYTF
>TRBJ2-5|TRBD2|TRBV3-1/TRBV3-2|-
TGTGCCAGCAGCCAAGGAGCGGGAGTGGTGGGGCAAGAGACCCAGTACTTC
CASSQGAGVVGQETQYF
>TRBJ1-1|-|TRBV19|once
TGTGCCAGTAGTATCCCGACAGAAGCTTTCTTT
CASSIPTEAFF
>TRBJ2-7|-|TRBV15|-
TGTGCCACCAGCAGAGATCTATTCGTGGGCGTTAGCTACGAGCAGTACTTC
CATSRDLFVGVSYEQYF
>TRBJ1-2|TRBD1|TRBV27|few
TGTGCCAGCACCCCAGCCGACGGACAGGGAATTTATGGCTACACCTTC
CASTPADGQGIYGYTF
>TRBJ1-5|-|TRBV19|once
TGTGCCAGTAGTATTTTGGTGGGGGCGGAAGGTAATCAGCCCCAGCATTTT
CASSILVGAEGNQPQHF
>TRBJ1-5|TRBD1|TRBV2|-
TGTGCCAGCAATGAGGGACAGGGTTGGCAGCCCCAGCATTTT
CASNEGQGWQPQHF
>TRBJ2-1|TRBD2|TRBV5-1|-
TGCGCCAGCAGCTTGAGCGGGAGGGCCGGATCCTACAATGAGCAGTTCTTC
CASSLSGRAGSYNEQFF
>TRBJ2-7|-|TRBV28|-
TGTGCCAGCAGTACGCCGACAGTCAAAGAGCAGTACTTC
CASSTPTVKEQYF
>TRBJ1-2|TRBD1|TRBV5-6|-
TGTGCCAGCAGTCGGACAGGGGGCGAGGACTACACCTTC
CASSRTGGEDYTF
>TRBJ2-1|-|TRBV24-1|few
TGTGCCACCAGTGATTTGTCAGTAAATGAGCAGTTCTTC
CATSDLSVNEQFF
>TRBJ2-1|TRBD2|TRBV6-1|-
TGTGCCAGCAGTGACCCGGGACTAGCGGGAGGGGGAGATTACAATGAGCAGTTCTTC
CASSDPGLAGGGDYNEQFF
>TRBJ2-2|TRBD2|TRBV24-1|few
TGTGCCACCAGTGACCCGGCGGGAGTTAACACCGGGGAGCTGTTTTTT
CATSDPAGVNTGELFF
>TRBJ2-1|TRBD1|TRBV7-9|-
TGTGCCAGCAGAGTAAACCGGGACAGCTCCTACAATGAGCAGTTCTTC
CASRVNRDSSYNEQFF
>TRBJ2-1|TRBD2|TRBV9|-
TGTGCCAGCAGCAATAGCGGGGGGGTCTACAATGAGCAGTTCTTC
CASSNSGGVYNEQFF
>TRBJ1-3|-|TRBV5-4|-
TGTGCCAGCAGCCAACAGGGCTCTGGAAACACCATATATTTT
CASSQQGSGNTIYF
>TRBJ2-7|TRBD2|TRBV10-3|-
TGTGCCATCAGTACCGGGACTAGCGGGAGTTACGAGCAGTACTTC
CAISTGTSGSYEQYF
>TRBJ2-5|-|TRBV7-6|-
TGTGCCAGCAGCCGAACCCGGGAGACCCAGTACTTC
CASSRTRETQYF
>TRBJ1-5|TRBD1|TRBV5-1|-
TGCGCCAGCAGCCGAACAGGACAGGGCAATCAGCCCCAGCATTTT
CASSRTGQGNQPQHF
>TRBJ2-7|TRBD2|TRBV27|-
TGTGCCAGCAGTTTTACCCTAGCGGGAGGCCCCCGGGAGCAGTACTTC
CASSFTLAGGPREQYF
>TRBJ1-2|-|TRBV19|-
TGTGCCAGTAGAACGGTTCAGGGCTATGGCTACACCTTC
CASRTVQGYGYTF
>TRBJ2-1|TRBD2|TRBV7-2|-
TGTGCCAGCAGCTTAGCCGGGGGGGCCTACAATGAGCAGTTCTTC
CASSLAGGAYNEQFF
>TRBJ2-3|-|TRBV5-1|-
TGCGCCAGCAGCTCGACACTGGGTCGCACAGATACGCAGTATTTT
CASSSTLGRTDTQYF
>TRBJ2-1|TRBD2|TRBV10-3|-
TGTGCCACGGCCATAGCGGGTGATTACAATGAGCAGTTCTTC
CATAIAGDYNEQFF
>TRBJ2-2|-|TRBV12-2|-
TGTGCAAGTCGCTTAAGACAGGGGGCTATTGACACCGGGGAGCTGTTTTTT
CASRLRQGAIDTGELFF
>TRBJ1-2|-|TRBV12-3/TRBV12-4|-
TGTGCCAGCAGTCCCCGGGGAGACTATGGCTACACCTTC
CASSPRGDYGYTF
>TRBJ1-5|-|TRBV19|-
TGTGCCAGTAGTATAGATCATGCTGGGCGAAGCAATCAGCCCCAGCATTTT
CASSIDHAGRSNQPQHF
>TRBJ2-3|TRBD1|TRBV5-1|-
TGCGCCAGCAGTGACAGGGTTTCAGATACGCAGTATTTT
CASSDRVSDTQYF
>TRBJ1-6|-|TRBV10-3|-
TGTGCCATCAGTGCCACGGGAGGACCCCTCCACTTT
CAISATGGPLHF
>TRBJ1-2|-|TRBV5-1|-
TGCGCCAGCAGCTTGGCCTCAGGGGTTGGCTACACCTTC
CASSLASGVGYTF
>TRBJ2-2|-|TRBV9|-
TGTGCCAGCAGCGAGAAAGCTTCGAACACCGGGGAGCTGTTTTTT
CASSEKASNTGELFF
>TRBJ1-2|-|TRBV30|-
TGTGCCTGGAGTGACGCGCGGGCAGGCGGCTACACCTTC
CAWSDARAGGYTF
>TRBJ2-1|TRBD2|TRBV7-9|-
TGTGCCAGCAGCCTATCTAGCGGGGGACCTTACAATGAGCAGTTCTTC
CASSLSSGGPYNEQFF
>TRBJ2-3|TRBD2|TRBV6-4|-
TGTGCCAGCAGTGCCTCCGCGGGAGGGTTCACAGATACGCAGTATTTT
CASSASAGGFTDTQYF
>TRBJ1-3|-|TRBV19|-
TGTGCCAGTAGTAAAGGCGAGGGATCGGGCTCTGGAAACACCATATATTTT
CASSKGEGSGSGNTIYF
>TRBJ1-5|-|TRBV3-1/TRBV3-2|-
TGTGCCAGCAGCCAAGACCAGGGAATCGGGAATCAGCCCCAGCATTTT
CASSQDQGIGNQPQHF
>TRBJ1-5|-|TRBV18|-
TGTGCCAGCTCACCAATAAGCAGGGGTGGCAATCAGCCCCAGCATTTT
CASSPISRGGNQPQHF
>TRBJ1-3|-|TRBV3-1/TRBV3-2|-
TGTGCCAGCAGCCAAGATTCGGGAAACACCATATATTTT
CASSQDSGNTIYF
>TRBJ2-5|-|TRBV6-2/TRBV6-3|-
TGTGCCAGCAGCAGAGGCCAAGAGACCCAGTACTTC
CASSRGQETQYF
>TRBJ2-1|TRBD1|TRBV29-1|-
TGCAGCTCTACAGGGGGCTTGGATATCGGTGAGCAGTTCTTC
CSSTGGLDIGEQFF
>TRBJ2-2|TRBD1|TRBV3-1/TRBV3-2|-
TGTGCCAGCAGCATTGCCTTCGGGACAGGGGACAACACCGGGGAGCTGTTTTTT
CASSIAFGTGDNTGELFF
>TRBJ2-3|TRBD2|TRBV19|-
TGTGCCAGTAGTATGTTCGTGTTGAGCGGGGGGGCCAGCACAGATACGCAGTATTTT
CASSMFVLSGGASTDTQYF
>TRBJ1-2|TRBD1|TRBV5-1|-
TGCGCCAGCAGCTTGGAAGGACAGGGAAGAGGTGGCTACACCTTC
CASSLEGQGRGGYTF
>TRBJ1-1|-|TRBV6-5|-
TGTGCCAGCAGTTACTCAGGGGATCCGAACACTGAAGCTTTCTTT
CASSYSGDPNTEAFF
>TRBJ2-3|TRBD2|TRBV7-8|-
TGTGCCAGCAGCCGAAGACTAGCGGGAGTGAACACAGATACGCAGTATTTT
CASSRRLAGVNTDTQYF
>TRBJ2-3|-|TRBV3-1/TRBV3-2|-
TGTGCCAGCAGCCAAGATACCAGAACAGATACGCAGTATTTT
CASSQDTRTDTQYF
>TRBJ2-1|TRBD2|TRBV7-9|few
TGTGCCAGCAGTCAGCGGGAGGGCCGCAATGAGCAGTTCTTC
CASSQREGRNEQFF
>TRBJ2-3|TRBD1|TRBV5-8|-
TGTGCCAGCAGCGTCGGGACAGCGATTTCTAGCACAGATACGCAGTATTTT
CASSVGTAISSTDTQYF